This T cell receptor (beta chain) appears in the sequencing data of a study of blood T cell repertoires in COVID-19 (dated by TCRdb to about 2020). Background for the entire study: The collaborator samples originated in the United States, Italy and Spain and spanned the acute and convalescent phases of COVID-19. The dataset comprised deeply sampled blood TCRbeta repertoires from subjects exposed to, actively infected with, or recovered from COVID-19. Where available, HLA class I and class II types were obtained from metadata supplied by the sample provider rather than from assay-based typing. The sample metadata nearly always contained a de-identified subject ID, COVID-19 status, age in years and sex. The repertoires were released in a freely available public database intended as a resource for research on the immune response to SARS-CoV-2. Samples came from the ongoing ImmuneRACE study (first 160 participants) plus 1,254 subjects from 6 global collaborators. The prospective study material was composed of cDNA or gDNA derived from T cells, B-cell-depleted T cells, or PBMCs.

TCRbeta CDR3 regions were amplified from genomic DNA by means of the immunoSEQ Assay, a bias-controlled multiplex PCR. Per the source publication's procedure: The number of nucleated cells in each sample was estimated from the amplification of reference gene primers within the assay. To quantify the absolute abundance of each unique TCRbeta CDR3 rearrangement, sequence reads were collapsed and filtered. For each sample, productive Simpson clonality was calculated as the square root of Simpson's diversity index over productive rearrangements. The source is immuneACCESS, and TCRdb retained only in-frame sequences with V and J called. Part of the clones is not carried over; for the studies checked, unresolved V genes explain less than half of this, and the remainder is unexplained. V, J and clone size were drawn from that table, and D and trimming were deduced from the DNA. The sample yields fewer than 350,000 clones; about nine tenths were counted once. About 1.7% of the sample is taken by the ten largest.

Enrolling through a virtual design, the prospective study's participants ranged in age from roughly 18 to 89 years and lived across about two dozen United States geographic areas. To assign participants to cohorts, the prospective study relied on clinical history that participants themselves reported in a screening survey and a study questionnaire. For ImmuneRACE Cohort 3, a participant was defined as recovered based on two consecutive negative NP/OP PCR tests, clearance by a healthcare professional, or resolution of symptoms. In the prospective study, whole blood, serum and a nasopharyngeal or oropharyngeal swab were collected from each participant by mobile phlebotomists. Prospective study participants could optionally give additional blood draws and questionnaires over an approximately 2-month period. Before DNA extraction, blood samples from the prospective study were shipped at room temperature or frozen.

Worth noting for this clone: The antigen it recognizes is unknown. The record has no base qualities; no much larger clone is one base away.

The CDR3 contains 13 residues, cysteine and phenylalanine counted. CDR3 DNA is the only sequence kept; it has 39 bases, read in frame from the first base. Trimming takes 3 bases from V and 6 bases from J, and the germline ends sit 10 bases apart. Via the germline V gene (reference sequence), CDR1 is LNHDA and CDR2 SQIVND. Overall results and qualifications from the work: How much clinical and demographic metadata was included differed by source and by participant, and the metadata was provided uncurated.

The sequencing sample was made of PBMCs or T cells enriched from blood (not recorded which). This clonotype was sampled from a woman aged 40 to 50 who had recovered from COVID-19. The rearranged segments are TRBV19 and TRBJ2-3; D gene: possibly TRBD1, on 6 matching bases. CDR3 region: CASSIIRGDTQYF. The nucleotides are TGTGCCAGTAGTATTATTAGGGGGGATACGCAGTATTTT.